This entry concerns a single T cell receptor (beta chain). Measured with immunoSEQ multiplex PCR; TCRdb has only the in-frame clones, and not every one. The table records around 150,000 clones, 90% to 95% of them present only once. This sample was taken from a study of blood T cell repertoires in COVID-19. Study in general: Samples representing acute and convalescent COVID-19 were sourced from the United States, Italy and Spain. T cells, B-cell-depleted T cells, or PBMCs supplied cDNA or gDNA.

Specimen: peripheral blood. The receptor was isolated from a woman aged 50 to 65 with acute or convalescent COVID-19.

CDR3 residues: CASSLVQGSEQYF. CDR3 sequence (DNA): TGTGCCAGCAGCTTGGTACAGGGGAGCGAGCAGTACTTC. V is TRBV5-8 and J is TRBJ2-7; 7 nucleotides line up with TRBD1. Looked up from germline, CDR1 is SGHTS and CDR2 is YDEGEE. V shed 0 bases and J 6 bases; nucleotides not matched to a gene: 3. This CDR3 has 13 amino acids.